A selection of T cell receptor beta chains follows, all from one sample in a study of persistence of HIV-infected CD4 T cells. Antigens of these TCRs are unknown. Assay used: immunoSEQ multiplex PCR; TCRdb lists only in-frame clones, some missing. This sample carries approximately 27,000 clones, approximately 78% of them seen once, and the ten largest clones take more than 0.75%. Source: CD4+ T cells sorted from PBMCs after approximately 20-hour stimulation, taken from a patient who received antiretroviral therapy. These receptors were collected from an adult woman with HIV who was CMV-seropositive. Both conserved end residues are part of each CDR3. The order of the fields is clone size, J gene, V gene, D gene, CDR3 protein, CDR3 DNA. A D gene is named only where the DNA matches it firmly. Clone size is not always given. Where it is, it says once, few, many or a class for expanded clones.

clone size: once
J gene: TRBJ1-1
V gene: TRBV30
D gene: .
CDR3 protein: CAWSGSGVPEAFF
CDR3 DNA: TGTGCCTGGAGTGGTTCGGGGGTACCTGAAGCTTTCTTT

clone size: .
J gene: TRBJ1-2
V gene: TRBV7-9
D gene: .
CDR3 protein: CASSLARTGYGYTF
CDR3 DNA: TGTGCCAGCAGCTTAGCCAGGACGGGCTATGGCTACACCTTC

clone size: .
J gene: TRBJ2-2
V gene: TRBV5-4
D gene: TRBD1
CDR3 protein: CASSRSQGAIGELFF
CDR3 DNA: TGTGCCAGCAGCCGGTCCCAGGGGGCTATCGGGGAGCTGTTTTTT

clone size: few
J gene: TRBJ1-4
V gene: TRBV7-8
D gene: TRBD1
CDR3 protein: CASSFRDRMIGKLFF
CDR3 DNA: TGTGCCAGCAGCTTTAGGGACAGAATGATAGGAAAACTGTTTTTT

clone size: .
J gene: TRBJ1-1
V gene: TRBV19
D gene: .
CDR3 protein: CASRPGVVTEAFF
CDR3 DNA: TGTGCCAGTCGGCCAGGGGTTGTCACTGAAGCTTTCTTT

clone size: once
J gene: TRBJ1-5
V gene: TRBV6-5
D gene: .
CDR3 protein: CASSQSINQPQHF
CDR3 DNA: TGTGCCAGCAGTCAATCTATAAATCAGCCCCAGCATTTT

clone size: .
J gene: TRBJ1-4
V gene: TRBV6-5
D gene: TRBD1
CDR3 protein: CASRNRGEFEKLFF
CDR3 DNA: TGTGCCAGCAGGAACAGGGGGGAATTTGAAAAACTGTTTTTT

clone size: .
J gene: TRBJ2-3
V gene: TRBV11-3
D gene: .
CDR3 protein: CASSSNTDTQYF
CDR3 DNA: TGTGCCAGCAGCTCCAATACGGATACGCAGTATTTT

clone size: .
J gene: TRBJ2-2
V gene: TRBV7-3
D gene: .
CDR3 protein: CASSSTANTGELFF
CDR3 DNA: TGTGCCAGCAGCTCCACCGCGAACACCGGGGAGCTGTTTTTT

clone size: .
J gene: TRBJ1-3
V gene: TRBV7-9
D gene: TRBD1
CDR3 protein: CASSPGQGSFGNTIYF
CDR3 DNA: TGTGCCAGCAGCCCGGGACAGGGCTCTTTCGGAAACACCATATATTTT

clone size: .
J gene: TRBJ2-1
V gene: TRBV4-1
D gene: .
CDR3 protein: CASSPRRRQGGNEQFF
CDR3 DNA: TGCGCCAGCAGCCCGCGCCGCCGACAGGGAGGCAATGAGCAGTTCTTC

clone size: .
J gene: TRBJ2-7
V gene: TRBV10-3
D gene: .
CDR3 protein: CAISYDSFDEQYF
CDR3 DNA: TGTGCCATCAGTTACGACAGTTTCGACGAGCAGTACTTC

clone size: .
J gene: TRBJ2-3
V gene: TRBV3-1/TRBV3-2
D gene: .
CDR3 protein: CASSHSTDTQYF
CDR3 DNA: TGTGCCAGCAGCCATAGCACAGATACGCAGTATTTT

clone size: .
J gene: TRBJ1-6
V gene: TRBV19
D gene: .
CDR3 protein: CASSFGGTSPLHF
CDR3 DNA: TGTGCCAGTAGTTTCGGAGGGACCTCACCCCTCCACTTT

clone size: .
J gene: TRBJ1-1
V gene: TRBV9
D gene: TRBD1
CDR3 protein: CASSFRTGGTEAFF
CDR3 DNA: TGTGCCAGCAGCTTCCGGACAGGGGGCACTGAAGCTTTCTTT

clone size: .
J gene: TRBJ2-7
V gene: TRBV9
D gene: .
CDR3 protein: CASSVGAGTDPGEQYF
CDR3 DNA: TGTGCCAGCAGCGTAGGGGCGGGGACGGACCCGGGGGAGCAGTACTTC

clone size: .
J gene: TRBJ2-7
V gene: TRBV27
D gene: TRBD2
CDR3 protein: CASSPTSGVAYEQYF
CDR3 DNA: TGTGCCAGCAGTCCGACTAGCGGGGTGGCCTACGAGCAGTACTTC

clone size: .
J gene: TRBJ2-7
V gene: TRBV18
D gene: TRBD1
CDR3 protein: CASSAQGQGAYEQYF
CDR3 DNA: TGTGCCAGCTCAGCTCAGGGACAGGGGGCTTACGAGCAGTACTTC

clone size: .
J gene: TRBJ1-2
V gene: TRBV7-9
D gene: .
CDR3 protein: CASSLVSGRVGGYTF
CDR3 DNA: TGTGCCAGCAGCTTAGTCTCCGGCAGGGTGGGTGGCTACACCTTC

clone size: .
J gene: TRBJ1-1
V gene: TRBV6-1
D gene: .
CDR3 protein: CASRPNGPNTEAFF
CDR3 DNA: TGTGCCAGCAGGCCGAACGGCCCGAACACTGAAGCTTTCTTT

clone size: .
J gene: TRBJ2-3
V gene: TRBV4-1
D gene: TRBD2
CDR3 protein: CASSHPWGGGVSDTQYF
CDR3 DNA: TGCGCCAGCAGCCATCCCTGGGGCGGGGGGGTATCAGATACGCAGTATTTT

clone size: .
J gene: TRBJ2-2
V gene: TRBV10-3
D gene: TRBD2
CDR3 protein: CAISELASGGTGELFF
CDR3 DNA: TGTGCCATCAGTGAACTAGCGAGCGGGGGCACCGGGGAGCTGTTTTTT

clone size: .
J gene: TRBJ2-3
V gene: TRBV6-5
D gene: TRBD2
CDR3 protein: CASSYGSGGSTDTQYF
CDR3 DNA: TGTGCCAGCAGTTACGGGAGCGGGGGGAGCACAGATACGCAGTATTTT

clone size: .
J gene: TRBJ1-3
V gene: TRBV5-4
D gene: TRBD1
CDR3 protein: CASSLAWDSRNSGNTIYF
CDR3 DNA: TGTGCCAGCAGCTTGGCTTGGGACAGCCGTAACTCTGGAAACACCATATATTTT

clone size: .
J gene: TRBJ2-4
V gene: TRBV27
D gene: .
CDR3 protein: CASSSHVGDLAKNIQYF
CDR3 DNA: TGTGCCAGCAGTTCTCATGTTGGGGACCTAGCCAAAAACATTCAGTACTTC

clone size: .
J gene: TRBJ2-3
V gene: TRBV11-3
D gene: .
CDR3 protein: CASSLGWNGATDTQYF
CDR3 DNA: TGTGCCAGCAGCTTGGGGTGGAACGGGGCCACAGATACGCAGTATTTT

clone size: .
J gene: TRBJ2-3
V gene: TRBV10-3
D gene: TRBD2
CDR3 protein: CAISPGLDYMDTQYF
CDR3 DNA: TGTGCCATCAGTCCGGGACTAGATTATATGGATACGCAGTATTTT

clone size: .
J gene: TRBJ1-1
V gene: TRBV6-6
D gene: TRBD1
CDR3 protein: CASSFAGQAWNTEAFF
CDR3 DNA: TGTGCCAGCAGTTTCGCCGGACAGGCCTGGAACACTGAAGCTTTCTTT

clone size: .
J gene: TRBJ2-1
V gene: TRBV9
D gene: .
CDR3 protein: CASSVLQHNEQFF
CDR3 DNA: TGTGCCAGCAGCGTACTCCAACACAATGAGCAGTTCTTC

clone size: .
J gene: TRBJ2-7
V gene: TRBV29-1
D gene: .
CDR3 protein: CSVGGTPYEQYF
CDR3 DNA: TGCAGCGTTGGGGGGACCCCCTACGAGCAGTACTTC

clone size: once
J gene: TRBJ1-6
V gene: TRBV5-1
D gene: .
CDR3 protein: CASSQRGDPNSPLHF
CDR3 DNA: TGCGCCAGCAGCCAAAGGGGGGACCCTAATTCACCCCTCCACTTT

clone size: .
J gene: TRBJ2-3
V gene: TRBV7-2
D gene: .
CDR3 protein: CASSSGLITDTQYF
CDR3 DNA: TGTGCCAGCAGTTCGGGTCTCATCACAGATACGCAGTATTTT

clone size: .
J gene: TRBJ2-7
V gene: TRBV5-6
D gene: .
CDR3 protein: CASSLGELRRGGDEQYF
CDR3 DNA: TGTGCCAGCAGCTTGGGGGAATTGAGGCGGGGTGGAGACGAGCAGTACTTC

clone size: .
J gene: TRBJ1-5
V gene: TRBV4-1
D gene: TRBD1
CDR3 protein: CASSPTGVNQPQHF
CDR3 DNA: TGCGCCAGCAGCCCGACAGGGGTTAATCAGCCCCAGCATTTT

clone size: .
J gene: TRBJ2-3
V gene: TRBV5-1
D gene: .
CDR3 protein: CASSPGATGPGNTQYF
CDR3 DNA: TGCGCCAGCAGCCCCGGCGCCACAGGCCCCGGGAATACGCAGTATTTT